The TCR beta chain under discussion was sequenced for a study of Ad26.COV2.S vaccination and SARS-CoV-2 variants. Libraries were prepared by immunoSEQ multiplex PCR; TCRdb keeps only in-frame clonotypes and omits some of them. The sample includes around 340,000 clones, around 88% of them seen just once. Treatment here: around 19 received Ad26.COV2.S at low or high dose, single or two shots; 5 received placebo; per-sample allocation not given. All samples were drawn on day 63, counting from the first vaccine or placebo injection. The CDR3 contains 18 residues. Germline V gene lookup returns CDR1 LGHDT and CDR2 YNNKEL (reference sequence). The V segment lost 4 bases and the J segment 0 bases; nucleotides outside the gene matches: 10.

This sequence joins TRBV3-1 (or the pseudogene TRBV3-2) and TRBJ2-1; 9 bases are a match to TRBD2. The material was peripheral blood, obtained in a trial of Ad26.COV2.S vaccine versus placebo. The sequence came from a person between 18 and 65 years old who received the Ad26.COV2.S COVID-19 vaccine or a placebo. CDR3 region: CASSPTSGRISSYNEQFF. The CDR3 DNA is TGTGCCAGCAGCCCCACTAGCGGGCGGATCAGCTCCTACAATGAGCAGTTCTTC.